The 11 T cell receptor beta chains below all came from one sample that was sequenced in a study of cytomegalovirus exposure and HLA in healthy donors. 60 Vbeta and 13 Jbeta primers were used in PCR. The table came from immunoSEQ multiplex PCR; TCRdb's copy has only in-frame clones and leaves some out. Counted here are some 100,000 clones, around 72% occurring once; the ten biggest clones make up around 14%. Source material: PBMCs. These receptors came from a male donor in good health and CMV-seropositive.

The chain joins TRBV10-3 to TRBJ1-2, with D perhaps TRBD1 (6 bases). The CDR3 has 16 residues. The germline V and J ends were trimmed by 6 bases and 4 bases, with 21 bases remaining between them. CDR1 and CDR2 from the germline V gene are ENHRY and SYGVKD. Here the CDR3 DNA reads TGTGCCATCAGACGGTCCGGGACAAGGAAGGGCTATGGCTACACCTTC. Amino acids: CAIRRSGTRKGYGYTF.

The chain joins TRBV4-3 to TRBJ1-6; 7 positions match TRBD1. Germline values: CDR1 LGHNA, CDR2 YSLEER. This CDR3 comprises 15 residues. Unmatched junction bases numbered 6, after V lost 3 bases and J lost 7 bases. The CDR3 is CASSQSGQSNSPLHF. Here the CDR3 DNA reads TGCGCCAGCAGCCAGTCGGGACAGTCGAATTCACCCCTCCACTTT.

The chain recombines TRBV25-1 with TRBJ1-2, with D tentatively TRBD1 (6 bases). This CDR3 comprises 16 residues. Trimming pared 2 bases from V and 5 bases from J, leaving 18 bases between. Germline V gives CDR1 MGHDK, CDR2 SYGVNS. The CDR3 DNA reads TGTGCCAGCAGTGAACCGGATGCAGGACAGATGTATGGCTACACCTTC. This sequence encodes CASSEPDAGQMYGYTF.

V gene TRBV6-5 combines with J gene TRBJ2-6; TRBD2 matches 7 bases. Unmatched junction bases numbered 1, after V lost 0 bases and J lost 2 bases. The CDR3 covers 16 residues. Germline V lookup: CDR1 MNHEY, CDR2 SVGAGI. The CDR3 bases are TGTGCCAGCAGTTACTCGGGGACTACTGGGGCCAACGTCCTGACTTTC. Amino acids: CASSYSGTTGANVLTF.

V and J are TRBV19 and TRBJ1-1, with 8 positions matching TRBD1. Germline loops: CDR1 LNHDA, CDR2 SQIVND (reference sequence). The CDR3 extends over 13 amino acids. V was pared by 6 bases and J by 7 bases, with 7 bases of the junction left unmatched. CDR3 sequence: CASSLGQGGEAFF. The DNA of the CDR3 is TGTGCCAGTAGCCTTGGACAGGGAGGTGAAGCTTTCTTT.

This chain uses TRBV5-1 with TRBJ1-1; 11 bases map to TRBD1. The CDR3 covers 17 residues. Germline loops: CDR1 SGHRS, CDR2 YFSETQ. J gave up 0 bases and V 4 bases, and 8 bases lay outside the gene matches. The CDR3 sequence: CASSPGQGASMNTEAFF. CDR3 nucleotides: TGCGCCAGCAGCCCCGGACAGGGGGCCAGCATGAACACTGAAGCTTTCTTT. Full variable domain (missing parts from reference TRBV5-1 and TRBJ1-1): KAGVTQTPRYLIKTRGQQVTLSCSPISGHRSVSWYQQTPGQGLQFLFEYFSETQRNKGNFPGRFSGRQFSNSRSEMNVSTLELGDSALYLCASSPGQGASMNTEAFFGQGTRLTVV.

The chain recombines TRBV2 with TRBJ1-1; maybe TRBD1 (6 bases). The CDR3 has 15 amino acids. Germline CDR1 and CDR2: SNHLY and FYNNEI. V lost 2 bases to trimming and J lost 3 bases, with 13 bases between them. The CDR3 nucleotides are TGTGCCAGCAGTGAATGGTCAGGGGTGGACACTGAAGCTTTCTTT. It translates to CASSEWSGVDTEAFF.

About this clone itself: Because the CDR3 is missing its conserved closing phenylalanine or tryptophan, this is likely a read error. The chain combines TRBV2 with TRBJ1-2, with 9 positions matching TRBD1. V trimming: 7 bases; J trimming: 1 base; junction bases outside the gene matches: 7. From germline, CDR1 is SNHLY and CDR2 FYNNEI. The CDR3 contains 15 residues. CDR3 region: CASMGQGTDNYGYTL. In DNA form, the CDR3 reads TGTGCCAGCATGGGACAGGGAACGGATAACTATGGCTACACCCTC.

The J gene is TRBJ1-2, the V gene TRBV10-3, with TRBD1 matching 9 bases. Germline V gives CDR1 ENHRY, CDR2 SYGVKD. V shed 11 bases, J shed 4 bases, and the junction held 11 bases outside the gene matches. The CDR3 covers 14 residues. The CDR3 sequence: CAAAPGQGRYGYTF. Here the CDR3 DNA reads TGTGCCGCCGCGCCCGGACAGGGGCGCTATGGCTACACCTTC.

The gene calls are TRBV30 and TRBJ2-7; 7 bases align to TRBD2. CDR3 length equals 15 residues. J lost 0 bases, V lost 3 bases, and 8 bases had no gene match. Germline CDR1 GTSNPN, CDR2 SVGIG (reference sequence). CDR3 amino acids: CAWRPGLPISYEQYF. CDR3 nucleotide sequence: TGTGCCTGGAGGCCGGGACTACCGATCTCCTACGAGCAGTACTTC. Drawing the rest from reference TRBV30 and TRBJ2-7, the complete variable domain is SQTIHQWPATLVQPVGSPLSLECTVEGTSNPNLYWYRQAAGRGLQLLFYSVGIGQISSEVPQNLSASRPQDRQFILSSKKLLLSDSGFYLCAWRPGLPISYEQYFGPGTRLTVT.

This chain uses TRBV7-2 with TRBJ2-3; D ambiguous. The CDR3 loop spans 14 amino acids. Germline lookup yields CDR1 SGHTA and CDR2 FQGNSA. V was clipped by 5 bases and J by 3 bases, with 12 bases between them. The CDR3 DNA reads TGTGCCAGCAGCAGGAGCCCCGGGACAGATACGCAGTATTTT. Residues: CASSRSPGTDTQYF.